The 10 T cell receptor beta chains reported below all come from one sample, sequenced in a study of blood T cell repertoires in COVID-19. Profiling relied on immunoSEQ multiplex PCR, and the TCRdb table lists in-frame clones only, not all of them. The sample includes about 250,000 clones, around four fifths of them seen just once. Sequencing used peripheral blood. The source of these receptors is a woman between 65 and 79 years old with acute or convalescent COVID-19.

This clone occurred once. V gene TRBV4-1 combines with J gene TRBJ2-7; a weak D match, TRBD2 (6 bases). This CDR3 contains 16 residues. Germline V gene sequence: CDR1 MGHRA, CDR2 YSYEKL. Between the trimmed V and J ends, which lost 1 base and 2 bases, there was a span of 15 bases. The CDR3 loop reads CASSQGKSDYAYEQYF. For the CDR3, the DNA is TGCGCCAGCAGCCAAGGCAAGTCGGACTACGCCTACGAGCAGTACTTC.

J is TRBJ1-3 and V is TRBV10-3, with D unresolved. The ends were cut back, 0 bases at V and 4 bases at J, with 4 bases in the middle. The CDR3 loop spans 13 amino acids. CDR1 and CDR2 (germline): ENHRY, SYGVKD. The CDR3 loop reads CAISESGGNTIYF. Here the CDR3 DNA reads TGTGCCATCAGTGAGTCGGGCGGAAACACCATATATTTT.

V is TRBV6-2 or TRBV6-3 and J is TRBJ1-2; D is possibly TRBD1 (5 bases). The CDR3 contains 15 residues. The germline V gene has CDR1 MNHEY and CDR2 SVGEGT. Deletions cut 0 bases from V and 4 bases from J, with 12 bases between. For the CDR3, the DNA is TGTGCCAGCAGTTACTCGACGCAGGGCCCCTATGGCTACACCTTC. Translation gives CASSYSTQGPYGYTF.

The chain joins TRBV6-2 or TRBV6-3 to TRBJ2-1; a weak D match, TRBD2 (5 bases). The CDR3 is 16 amino acids. With 0 bases removed from V and 2 bases from J, the gap between germline ends came to 11 bases. Germline V CDR1 and CDR2: MNHEY, SVGEGT. CDR3: CASSYSLAGAYNEQFF. The CDR3 DNA sequence: TGTGCCAGCAGTTACTCCCTAGCAGGCGCCTACAATGAGCAGTTCTTC.

This clone was counted once. The gene calls are TRBV10-3 and TRBJ2-7; TRBD1 matches 7 bases. The V and J ends lost 4 bases and 3 bases, in that order; junction bases with no gene match: 3. Germline V CDR1 and CDR2: ENHRY, SYGVKD. This CDR3 is built from 13 residues. The CDR3 spells CAISARDSYEQYF. In nucleotides, the CDR3 is TGTGCCATCAGTGCCCGGGACAGCTACGAGCAGTACTTC.

This chain uses TRBV6-6 with TRBJ1-6; D gene ambiguous. CDR3 size: 16 residues. Germline-derived CDR1 and CDR2 are MNHNY and SVGAGI (reference sequence). V lost 6 bases, J lost 1 base, and 13 bases lay in between. The CDR3 is CASRPNTRSYNSPLHF. The CDR3 DNA reads TGTGCCAGCAGGCCGAATACGAGATCCTATAATTCACCCCTCCACTTT.

The chain couples TRBV4-2 to TRBJ2-5; 8 nucleotides line up with TRBD1. The CDR3 loop spans 15 amino acids. Per germline, CDR1 LGHNA and CDR2 YNFKEQ. The J segment lost 4 bases and the V segment lost 1 base, leaving 5 bases of the junction unmatched. The CDR3 loop reads CASSQGDRGAETQYF. CDR3 DNA: TGTGCCAGCAGCCAAGGAGACAGGGGTGCAGAGACCCAGTACTTC.

The chain links TRBV5-4 to TRBJ2-7; D call uncertain. Trimming cost V 0 bases and J 3 bases, with 7 bases left between them. There are 13 residues in the CDR3. Germline V gives CDR1 SGHNT, CDR2 YYREEE (reference sequence). CDR3 sequence: CASSLDSIYEQYF. The CDR3 DNA reads as TGTGCCAGCAGCTTGGACAGTATCTACGAGCAGTACTTC.

This clone was recorded a few times. The chain carries TRBV7-2 and TRBJ2-1; D remains ambiguous. The CDR3 sequence is 14 residues long. V lost 5 bases, J lost 6 bases, and 14 bases lay in between. Germline-derived CDR1 and CDR2 are SGHTA and FQGNSA. In DNA form, the CDR3 reads TGTGCCAGCAGCCAACCGGAGCGCCGCAATGAGCAGTTCTTC. Protein: CASSQPERRNEQFF.

The chain uses TRBV6-5 and TRBJ1-5; TRBD1 is a possible D gene (6 bases). Germline V gives CDR1 MNHEY, CDR2 SVGAGI. Trimming stripped 0 bases from V and 9 bases from J, with 15 bases between. The CDR3 covers 15 residues. The CDR3 region has the DNA TGTGCCAGCAGTTACTCGATTGGGACACCGCGGCCCCAGCATTTT. It specifies CASSYSIGTPRPQHF.